Given below is one T cell receptor (beta chain) in context. Its antigen is not known. This record comes from a study of cytomegalovirus exposure and HLA in healthy donors. Study-level results: Among donors in an Asian-associated ancestry cluster, a later analysis reportedly found fewer N-insertions than the roughly 610-donor mean. In a later analysis, DRB1 alleles had the most associated TCRs; HLA-C alleles the fewest. Later analysis found that TCR beta chains associated with HLA were more clonally expanded than other, equally common chains.

13 Jbeta primers and 60 Vbeta primers were used for the PCR. Profiling relied on immunoSEQ multiplex PCR, and the TCRdb table lists in-frame clones only, not all of them. The listing records more than 60,000 clones. This clonotype originated in a boy between 10 and 17 years old in good health and CMV-seronegative. Sequencing was performed on PBMCs.

CDR3 DNA sequence: TGTGCCACCAAGGGGACTTCCGGGCTAGGGGCCACTGAAGCTTTCTTT. Translation: CATKGTSGLGATEAFF. This rearrangement joins TRBV2 to TRBJ1-1, with D tentatively TRBD1 (5 bases). The V gene lost 10 bases and the J gene lost 4 bases, with 25 bases spanning the gap. The CDR3 consists of 16 residues. The V gene's germline CDR1 is SNHLY and CDR2 FYNNEI.